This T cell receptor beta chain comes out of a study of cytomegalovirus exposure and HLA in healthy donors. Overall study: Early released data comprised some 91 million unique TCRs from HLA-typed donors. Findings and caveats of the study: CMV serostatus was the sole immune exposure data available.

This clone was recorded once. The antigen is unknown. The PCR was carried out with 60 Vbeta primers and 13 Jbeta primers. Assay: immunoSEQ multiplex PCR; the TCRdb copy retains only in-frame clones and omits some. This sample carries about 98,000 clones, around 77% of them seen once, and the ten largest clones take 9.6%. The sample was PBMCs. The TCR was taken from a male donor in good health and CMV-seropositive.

Here the CDR3 reads CASSDTGLYGYTF. CDR3 in DNA: TGCGCCAGCAGCGACACAGGGCTCTATGGCTACACCTTC. The chain has TRBV4-1 and TRBJ1-2; D possibly corresponds to TRBD1 (6 bases). The CDR3 totals 13 residues. V was cut by 5 bases and J by 4 bases, with 11 bases left in between. Germline CDR1 and CDR2: MGHRA and YSYEKL.